The 14 T cell receptor beta chains reported below all come from one sample, sequenced in a study of T cell responses to AZD1222 COVID-19 vaccine. Method: immunoSEQ multiplex PCR; TCRdb's copy keeps in-frame clones and lacks some. The profile shows roughly 120,000 clones, roughly 90% of them singletons. The specimen comprised peripheral blood, sampled on day 0 of AZD1222 vaccination. The receptors originated from an adult in good health.

V usage is TRBV2 and J usage is TRBJ1-4; D is unclear. Trimming stripped 0 bases from V and 8 bases from J, with 13 bases between. This CDR3 region has 15 residues. Germline CDR1 is SNHLY and CDR2 is FYNNEI. The CDR3 DNA is TGTGCCAGCAGTGAAGCGTTTGAAGGGCACGAAAAACTGTTTTTT. Amino acid sequence: CASSEAFEGHEKLFF.

The chain links TRBV30 to TRBJ1-1, with D possibly being TRBD1 (5 bases). The CDR3 loop spans 19 amino acids. The V and J ends lost 3 bases and 6 bases respectively, with 32 bases between them. CDR1 is GTSNPN and CDR2 is SVGIG in the germline V gene (reference sequence). The CDR3 nucleotides are TGTGCCTGGAGGCTAAATGGGGGGAGTGCACACAAACACGTTCCTGAAGCTTTCTTT. Translated: CAWRLNGGSAHKHVPEAFF.

V usage is TRBV5-1 and J usage is TRBJ2-2; 9 bases match TRBD1. Germline V gene data show CDR1 as SGHRS and CDR2 as YFSETQ. V lost 3 bases and J lost 7; bases outside the gene matches: 4. CDR3 size: 14 residues. The CDR3 DNA reads TGCGCCAGCAGCTGGGGGACAGGGATCGGGGAGCTGTTTTTT. It translates to CASSWGTGIGELFF.

CDR3 residues: CSVFGTDSSIYGYTF. In DNA form, the CDR3 reads TGCAGCGTTTTCGGGACAGATTCTTCGATCTATGGCTACACCTTC. The rearrangement uses TRBV29-1 and TRBJ1-2; 7 nucleotides match TRBD1. This CDR3 contains 15 residues. With 5 bases clipped from V and 4 bases from J, the junction kept 13 bases outside the gene matches. The germline CDR1 and CDR2 sequences are SQVTM and ANQGSEA. The variable domain in full, completed from reference TRBV29-1 and TRBJ1-2, reads SAVISQKPSRDICQRGTSLTIQCQVDSQVTMMFWYRQQPGQSLTLIATANQGSEATYESGFVIDKFPISRPNLTFSTLTVSNMSPEDSSIYLCSVFGTDSSIYGYTFGSGTRLTVV.

J is TRBJ1-6 and V is TRBV27; TRBD1 matches 8 bases. CDR3 size: 15 residues. Germline lookup yields CDR1 MNHEY and CDR2 SMNVEV (reference sequence). Trimming cost V 2 bases and J 8 bases; bases outside gene matches: 5. CDR3 nucleotide sequence: TGTGCCAGCAGTTTAGGGACAGGCAGAGATTCACCCCTCCACTTT. Its translation is CASSLGTGRDSPLHF.

The genes are TRBV5-1 and TRBJ2-7, with no clear D. The length of the CDR3 is 13 residues. Trimming stripped 2 bases from V and 0 bases from J, with 6 bases between. Germline CDR1 reads SGHRS; CDR2 reads YFSETQ. The CDR3 loop reads CASSLRHSYEQYF. CDR3 DNA: TGCGCCAGCAGCTTAAGACACTCCTACGAGCAGTACTTC.

The gene calls are TRBV30 and TRBJ2-5; 7 bases align to TRBD2. The CDR3 loop spans 14 amino acids. Losses at the gene ends were 2 bases for V and 0 bases for J; bases not matched to a gene: 3. CDR1 and CDR2 from the germline V gene are GTSNPN and SVGIG (reference sequence). The DNA of the CDR3 is TGTGCCTGGAGTAGGACTAGTAACCAAGAGACCCAGTACTTC. Translated, it gives CAWSRTSNQETQYF.

This sequence joins TRBV28 and TRBJ1-2; D may be TRBD1 (5 bases). Germline V gene lookup returns CDR1 MDHEN and CDR2 SYDVKM. Trimming shortened V by 8 bases and J by 8 bases, and 30 bases separated the two germline ends. The CDR3 consists of 17 residues. The CDR3 DNA reads TGTGCCAGCCTCACTTTCCTGGGGGAAGTGGGGGTCGGGGGCTACACCTTC. Its translation: CASLTFLGEVGVGGYTF.

The V call is TRBV27, the J call TRBJ2-1; D not certain. The V end lost 6 bases, the J end lost 6 bases, and 18 bases lay between the germline ends. The germline CDR1 and CDR2 sequences are MNHEY and SMNVEV (reference sequence). This CDR3 spans 15 amino acids. The CDR3: CASSPGPPLSNEQFF. CDR3 nucleotides: TGTGCCAGCAGCCCCGGGCCCCCGTTGAGCAATGAGCAGTTCTTC.

The chain joins TRBV2 to TRBJ1-2, with unresolved D. The germline gives CDR1 SNHLY, CDR2 FYNNEI. V was cut by 5 bases and J by 3 bases, with 13 bases left in between. The CDR3 is 14 residues long. As DNA, the CDR3 is TGTGCCAGCAGTCTTCAAGGGCCCGACTATGGCTACACCTTC. Amino acid sequence: CASSLQGPDYGYTF.

The chain couples TRBV28 to TRBJ2-5; D remains ambiguous. Germline values: CDR1 MDHEN, CDR2 SYDVKM. This CDR3 region has 13 residues. Between the trimmed V and J ends, which lost 6 bases and 1 base, there was a span of 9 bases. This CDR3 is CASRNFGQETQYF. The CDR3 DNA sequence: TGTGCCAGCAGGAACTTCGGCCAAGAGACCCAGTACTTC.

The chain carries TRBV5-6 and TRBJ2-1; D gene uncertain. This CDR3 comprises 15 residues. Looked up from germline, CDR1 is SGHDT and CDR2 is YYEEEE. Trimming left V 4 bases short and J 2 bases short, with 13 bases between. This chain's CDR3 is CASSPIYGPYNEQFF. DNA of the CDR3: TGTGCCAGCAGCCCAATCTACGGCCCCTACAATGAGCAGTTCTTC.

The chain employs TRBV18 and TRBJ2-7, with 8 bases that match TRBD1. The junction had 9 bases not matched to a gene; V was cut back by 6 bases and J by 5 bases. The CDR3 spans 14 residues. Germline V gene sequence: CDR1 KGHSH, CDR2 LQKENI. CDR3 in amino acids: CASSQQGVNNEQYF. The CDR3 DNA reads as TGTGCCAGCTCCCAACAGGGGGTGAACAACGAGCAGTACTTC.

V gene TRBV30 combines with J gene TRBJ2-1; tentative D call: TRBD1 (6 bases). Germline V gene data show CDR1 as GTSNPN and CDR2 as SVGIG (reference sequence). The ends were cut back, 4 bases at V and 6 bases at J, with 19 bases in the middle. This CDR3 region has 15 residues. This CDR3 is CAWNPGALLGNEQFF. CDR3 sequence (DNA): TGTGCCTGGAACCCAGGGGCCCTCCTTGGCAATGAGCAGTTCTTC. Combining the CDR3 with reference TRBV30 and TRBJ2-1 gives the whole variable domain SQTIHQWPATLVQPVGSPLSLECTVEGTSNPNLYWYRQAAGRGLQLLFYSVGIGQISSEVPQNLSASRPQDRQFILSSKKLLLSDSGFYLCAWNPGALLGNEQFFGPGTRLTVL.